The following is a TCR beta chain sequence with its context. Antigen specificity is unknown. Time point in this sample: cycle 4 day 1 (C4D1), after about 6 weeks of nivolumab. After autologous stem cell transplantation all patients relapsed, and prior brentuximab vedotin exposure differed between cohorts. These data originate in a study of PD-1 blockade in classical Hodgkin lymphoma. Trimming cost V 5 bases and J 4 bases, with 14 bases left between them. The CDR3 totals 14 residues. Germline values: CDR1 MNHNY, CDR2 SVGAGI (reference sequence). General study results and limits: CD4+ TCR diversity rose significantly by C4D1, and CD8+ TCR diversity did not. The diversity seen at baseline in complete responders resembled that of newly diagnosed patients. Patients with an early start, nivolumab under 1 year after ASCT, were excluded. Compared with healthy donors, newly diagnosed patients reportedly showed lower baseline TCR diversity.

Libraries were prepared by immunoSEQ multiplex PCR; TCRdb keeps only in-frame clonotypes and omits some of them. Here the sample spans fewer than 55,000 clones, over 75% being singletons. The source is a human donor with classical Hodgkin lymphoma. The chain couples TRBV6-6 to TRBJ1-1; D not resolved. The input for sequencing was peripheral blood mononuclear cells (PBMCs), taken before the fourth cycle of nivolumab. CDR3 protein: CASSTPSTATEAFF. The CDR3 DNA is TGTGCCAGCAGTACACCAAGCACGGCCACTGAAGCTTTCTTT.